The 28 T cell receptor beta chains reported below all come from one sample, sequenced in a study of T cell responses to AZD1222 COVID-19 vaccine. Repertoires were generated with immunoSEQ multiplex PCR, while TCRdb's copy carries only in-frame clones and drops some. The sample has about 120,000 clones; around nine tenths are singletons. The specimen was peripheral blood, collected 28 days after the second dose of the MenACWY control vaccine. These receptors all come from an adult who received the MenACWY meningococcal vaccine as a control.

This chain joins TRBV27 and TRBJ2-2; 9 bases fit TRBD1. Germline CDR1 and CDR2: MNHEY and SMNVEV (reference sequence). This CDR3 spans 15 amino acids. V was pared by 5 bases and J by 6 bases, with 7 bases of the junction left unmatched. As DNA, the CDR3 is TGTGCCAGCAGTCCCCCGGGACAGGGATCCGGGGAGCTGTTTTTT. Residues: CASSPPGQGSGELFF.

This clone was recorded once. This chain links TRBV18 with TRBJ2-3; tentative D call: TRBD2 (7 bases). V lost 0 bases, J lost 1 base, and 11 bases lay in between. The V gene's germline CDR1 is KGHSH and CDR2 LQKENI. The CDR3 has 16 residues. CDR3 sequence reads: CASSPPDSGGTDTQYF. Here the CDR3 DNA reads TGTGCCAGCTCACCACCGGACAGCGGGGGCACAGATACGCAGTATTTT. Supplemented by reference TRBV18 and TRBJ2-3, the full variable domain reads NAGVMQNPRHLVRRRGQEARLRCSPMKGHSHVYWYRQLPEEGLKFMVYLQKENIIDESGMPKERFSAEFPKEGPSILRIQQVVRGDSAAYFCASSPPDSGGTDTQYFGPGTRLTVL.

The chain links TRBV27 to TRBJ2-1, with 9 bases fitting TRBD2. This CDR3 region has 14 residues. Germline assignment: CDR1 MNHEY and CDR2 SMNVEV (reference sequence). V lost 5 bases and J lost 5; bases outside the gene matches: 4. This CDR3 reads CASSTRLADNEQFF. Here the CDR3 DNA reads TGTGCCAGCAGTACCCGACTAGCGGACAATGAGCAGTTCTTC.

The chain uses TRBV3-1 (or the pseudogene TRBV3-2) and TRBJ1-3; weak D call: TRBD1 (6 bases). Germline CDR1 reads LGHDT; CDR2 reads YNNKEL (reference sequence). This CDR3 has 14 residues. Trimming took off 0 bases at V and 7 bases at J, with 10 bases between the two ends. The CDR3 loop reads CASSQDNRANTIYF. In nucleotides, the CDR3 is TGTGCCAGCAGCCAAGATAACAGGGCGAACACCATATATTTT.

The chain employs TRBV28 and TRBJ2-1; D is uncertain. The germline CDR1 and CDR2 sequences are MDHEN and SYDVKM. The CDR3 is 15 residues long. Trimming cost V 6 bases and J 5 bases, with 17 bases left between them. This CDR3 is CASSSLRMNDNEQFF. The CDR3 coding sequence is TGTGCCAGCAGCTCCTTGAGGATGAACGACAATGAGCAGTTCTTC.

The CDR3 spells CASSLTANTEAFF. CDR3 in DNA: TGTGCCAGTAGTTTAACAGCTAACACTGAAGCTTTCTTT. The chain joins TRBV19 to TRBJ1-1; D remains unclear. CDR1 is LNHDA, CDR2 SQIVND, per germline (reference sequence). This CDR3 has 13 amino acids. V shed 5 bases and J shed 2 bases, with 9 bases lying between them.

The rearrangement uses TRBV24-1 and TRBJ2-1, with 12 bases fitting TRBD1. Germline values: CDR1 KGHDR, CDR2 SFDVKD. CDR3 length equals 15 residues. Losses at the gene ends were 6 bases for V and 10 bases for J; bases not matched to a gene: 9. The CDR3 nucleotides are TGTGCCACCAGTATGACCGGGACAGGGGGCGGCGAGCAGTTCTTC. This encodes CATSMTGTGGGEQFF.

The V call is TRBV24-1, the J call TRBJ2-5; perhaps D is TRBD1 or TRBD2 (5 bases each). Trimming left V 1 base short and J 0 bases short, with 14 bases between. This CDR3 has 17 amino acids. Germline assignment: CDR1 KGHDR and CDR2 SFDVKD. In DNA, the CDR3 is TGTGCCACCAGTGATTTCTACGAGGGGCCCGACCAAGAGACCCAGTACTTC. Translating gives CATSDFYEGPDQETQYF.

The genes are TRBV24-1 and TRBJ2-1; D gene unclear. This CDR3 spans 15 amino acids. Per the germline V gene, CDR1 is KGHDR and CDR2 is SFDVKD. V was shortened by 3 bases and J by 0 bases, with 8 bases between the two germline ends. CDR3 sequence: CATSDGANSYNEQFF. The DNA of the CDR3 is TGTGCCACCAGTGATGGTGCTAACTCCTACAATGAGCAGTTCTTC.

V gene TRBV29-1 combines with J gene TRBJ2-3; TRBD1 is a possible D gene (6 bases). The CDR3 is 14 amino acids. CDR1 SQVTM and CDR2 ANQGSEA come from the germline V gene. The ends were cut back, 6 bases at V and 0 bases at J, with 13 bases in the middle. The CDR3 spells CSVRQVSSTDTQYF. The DNA of the CDR3 is TGCAGCGTGAGACAGGTTTCTAGCACAGATACGCAGTATTTT.

V is TRBV19 and J is TRBJ2-7; 7 bases match TRBD2. The V segment lost 1 base and the J segment 0 bases; nucleotides outside the gene matches: 6. This CDR3 spans 16 amino acids. Germline CDR1 is LNHDA and CDR2 is SQIVND (reference sequence). The CDR3 reads CASSIVGLGNSYEQYF. The CDR3 coding sequence is TGTGCCAGTAGTATAGTCGGACTAGGGAACTCCTACGAGCAGTACTTC.

This clone was seen just once. The chain joins TRBV6-5 to TRBJ2-3; 8 bases are a match to TRBD1. The CDR3 spans 15 residues. The J segment lost 1 base and the V segment lost 0 bases, leaving 0 bases of the junction unmatched. The germline CDR1 and CDR2 sequences are MNHEY and SVGAGI. The CDR3 spells CASSYSQGGTDTQYF. For the CDR3, the DNA is TGTGCCAGCAGTTACTCACAGGGGGGCACAGATACGCAGTATTTT.

The chain has TRBV6-5 and TRBJ1-1, with TRBD1 as a possible D gene (5 bases). Germline V gives CDR1 MNHEY, CDR2 SVGAGI. The V end was cut by 11 bases, the J end by 1 base, with 17 bases between. The CDR3 is 14 residues long. The CDR3 loop reads CARQLWGENTEAFF. The CDR3 coding sequence is TGTGCCCGCCAGTTGTGGGGGGAGAACACTGAAGCTTTCTTT.

The CDR3, as DNA: TGTGCCAGCAGAGGTAGCGGGGACACAGATACGCAGTATTTT. Translated: CASRGSGDTDTQYF. The V call is TRBV4-2, the J call TRBJ2-3; TRBD2 aligns across 8 bases. The CDR3 has 14 amino acids. Germline CDR1 is LGHNA and CDR2 is YNFKEQ. V was pared by 6 bases and J by 2 bases, with 4 bases of the junction left unmatched.

The V call is TRBV9, the J call TRBJ2-2; D is possibly TRBD1 (5 bases). CDR1 is SGDLS, CDR2 YYNGEE, per germline. CDR3 length: 16 amino acids. The germline V and J ends were trimmed by 0 bases and 0 bases, with 9 bases remaining between them. The CDR3 sequence: CASSVAGIANTGELFF. The DNA of the CDR3 is TGTGCCAGCAGCGTAGCAGGGATCGCGAACACCGGGGAGCTGTTTTTT. The full variable domain, completed using reference TRBV9 and TRBJ2-2, is DSGVTQTPKHLITATGQRVTLRCSPRSGDLSVYWYQQSLDQGLQFLIQYYNGEERAKGNILERFSAQQFPDLHSELNLSSLELGDSALYFCASSVAGIANTGELFFGEGSRLTVL.

The CDR3 DNA is TGTGCCAGCAGCTTAGCCACGGGACTAGCGGGAGGGGGCAATGAGCAGTTCTTC. The encoded protein is CASSLATGLAGGGNEQFF. The rearrangement joins TRBV7-6 to TRBJ2-1; TRBD2 agrees at 16 bases. V was pared by 0 bases and J by 6 bases, with 5 bases of the junction left unmatched. Germline CDR1 reads SGHVS; CDR2 reads FNYEAQ. The CDR3 runs to 18 residues.

V gene TRBV6-2 or TRBV6-3 combines with J gene TRBJ2-7; weak D call: TRBD2 (6 bases). Between the trimmed V and J ends, which lost 8 bases and 0 bases, there was a span of 17 bases. The CDR3 is 15 residues long. Germline CDR1 reads MNHEY; CDR2 reads SVGEGT. The CDR3 spells CASGPAGLSSYEQYF. For the CDR3, the DNA is TGTGCCAGCGGCCCCGCGGGGTTGAGCTCCTACGAGCAGTACTTC.

This clone is a singleton in its sample. The chain is built from TRBV7-9 and TRBJ1-1; D uncertain. The V and J ends lost 5 bases and 5 bases respectively, with 15 bases between them. This CDR3 spans 14 amino acids. Germline V lookup: CDR1 SEHNR, CDR2 FQNEAQ (reference sequence). The CDR3 protein is CASSLTQESTEAFF. The CDR3 bases are TGTGCCAGCAGCCTGACCCAGGAAAGTACTGAAGCTTTCTTT. Complete variable domain (other parts from reference TRBV7-9 and TRBJ1-1): DTGVSQNPRHKITKRGQNVTFRCDPISEHNRLYWYRQTLGQGPEFLTYFQNEAQLEKSRLLSDRFSAERPKGSFSTLEIQRTEQGDSAMYLCASSLTQESTEAFFGQGTRLTVV.

The genes are TRBV9 and TRBJ2-5; D perhaps matches TRBD2 (5 bases). V was cut by 5 bases and J by 6 bases, with 17 bases left in between. The CDR3 has 14 residues. The germline gives CDR1 SGDLS, CDR2 YYNGEE. The CDR3 DNA sequence: TGTGCCAGCAGTGGCACGGGGAACGCCCAGACCCAGTACTTC. Protein sequence: CASSGTGNAQTQYF.

This clone is a singleton in its sample. The V call is TRBV9, the J call TRBJ2-5; D is perhaps TRBD1 or TRBD2 (5 bases each). This CDR3 region has 16 residues. Germline CDR1 and CDR2: SGDLS and YYNGEE. Trimming pared 3 bases from V and 2 bases from J, leaving 17 bases between. The CDR3 region is CASSARSGTEQETQYF. The DNA for the CDR3 is TGTGCCAGCAGCGCGAGATCCGGGACGGAACAAGAGACCCAGTACTTC.

The CDR3 DNA reads TGTGCCAGCAGCTTAGAGACAGGAATGACCGGGGAGCTGTTTTTT. The encoded protein is CASSLETGMTGELFF. The rearrangement joins TRBV7-2 to TRBJ2-2, with D possibly TRBD1 on 6 matching bases. Germline loops: CDR1 SGHTA, CDR2 FQGNSA. The germline V and J ends were trimmed by 1 base and 5 bases, with 11 bases remaining between them. The CDR3 consists of 15 residues.

The V gene is TRBV2, the J gene TRBJ2-7; tentative D call: TRBD2 (6 bases). CDR3 length equals 16 residues. V shed 3 bases and J shed 6 bases, with 21 bases lying between them. The germline gives CDR1 SNHLY, CDR2 FYNNEI. CDR3 region: CASSEGGRLVLSEQYF. The CDR3 nucleotides read TGTGCCAGCAGTGAGGGCGGTAGACTAGTATTGAGCGAGCAGTACTTC.

The chain joins TRBV28 to TRBJ1-5; possibly TRBD1 for D (6 bases). CDR1 and CDR2 from the germline V gene are MDHEN and SYDVKM. Trimming left V 10 bases short and J 2 bases short, with 18 bases between. This CDR3 is built from 15 residues. In nucleotides, the CDR3 is TGTGCCATCGTGGGGGGCAGGGAACGCAATCAGCCCCAGCATTTT. Protein: CAIVGGRERNQPQHF.

This rearrangement joins TRBV6-1 to TRBJ2-7; D uncertain. Deletions cut 1 base from V and 4 bases from J, with 5 bases between. The CDR3 runs to 12 residues. Germline V gene data show CDR1 as MNHNS and CDR2 as SASEGT. CDR3 protein: CASSEVSYEQYV. In nucleotides, the CDR3 is TGTGCCAGCAGTGAAGTCAGTTACGAGCAGTACGTC.

The rearrangement joins TRBV11-2 to TRBJ2-2; 8 bases fit TRBD2. Per the germline V gene, CDR1 is SGHAT and CDR2 is FQNNGV. The CDR3 totals 14 residues. After removal of 4 bases from V and 7 bases from J, the junction contained 5 bases not matched to a gene. The CDR3 protein is CASSWEAGVGELFF. DNA of the CDR3: TGTGCCAGCAGCTGGGAAGCGGGAGTCGGGGAGCTGTTTTTT.

The V gene is TRBV7-9, the J gene TRBJ2-1; 8 bases match TRBD2. V lost 2 bases, J lost 9 bases, and 12 bases stayed unmatched. Germline V gene sequence: CDR1 SEHNR, CDR2 FQNEAQ (reference sequence). The CDR3 has 16 residues. The CDR3 region has the DNA TGTGCCAGCAGCTTATCGGGAGGGCTTACCTACGGTGAGCAGTTCTTC. Amino acid sequence: CASSLSGGLTYGEQFF.

This clone was seen just once. The chain is built from TRBV11-3 and TRBJ2-2; D uncertain. CDR3 size: 14 residues. Germline V gene data show CDR1 as SGHNT and CDR2 as YENEEA. V lost 3 bases and J lost 9, with 14 bases in between. Written as DNA, the CDR3 is TGTGCCAGCAGCTTCGCGAGATCGTCCAGGGAGCTGTTTTTT. Its protein product is CASSFARSSRELFF. Full variable domain (remainder filled in from reference TRBV11-3 and TRBJ2-2): EAGVVQSPRYKIIEKKQPVAFWCNPISGHNTLYWYLQNLGQGPELLIRYENEEAVDDSQLPKDRFSAERLKGVDSTLKIQPAELGDSAVYLCASSFARSSRELFFGEGSRLTVL.

The rearrangement links TRBV23-1 to TRBJ1-4; D is ambiguous. TRBV23-1 is treated as an ORF (open reading frame) with a function not yet certain. Trimming cost V 4 bases and J 5 bases, with 11 bases left between them. CDR3 length: 14 amino acids. The chain's CDR3 is CASSRSSVNEKLFF. Written as DNA, the CDR3 is TGCGCCAGCAGTCGTAGTTCTGTGAATGAAAAACTGTTTTTT.